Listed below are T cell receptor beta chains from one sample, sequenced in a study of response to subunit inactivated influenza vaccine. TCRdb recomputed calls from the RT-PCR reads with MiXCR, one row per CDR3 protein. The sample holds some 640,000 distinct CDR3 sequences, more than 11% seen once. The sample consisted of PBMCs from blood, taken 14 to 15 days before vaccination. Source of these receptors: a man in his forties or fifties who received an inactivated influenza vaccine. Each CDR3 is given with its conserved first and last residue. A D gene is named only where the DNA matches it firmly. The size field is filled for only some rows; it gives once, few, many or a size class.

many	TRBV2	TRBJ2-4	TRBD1	TGTGCCAGCAGGTTAACAGGGGTAGGAGCCAAAAACATTCAGTACTTC	CASRLTGVGAKNIQYF
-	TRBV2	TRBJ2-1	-	TGTGCCAGCAGTCCGACTGGAATGAATGAGCAGTTCTTC	CASSPTGMNEQFF
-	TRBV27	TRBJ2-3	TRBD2	TGTGCCAGCAGTTTAGGAGGTAGCGGGTGGCCCGATGGAGATACGCAGTATTTT	CASSLGGSGWPDGDTQYF
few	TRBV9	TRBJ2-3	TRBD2	TGTGCCAGCAGCGCTGCAACTAGCGGGAGCACAGATACGCAGTATTTT	CASSAATSGSTDTQYF
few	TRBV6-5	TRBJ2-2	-	TGTGCCAGCAGTTACTCGACAACCTCGAACACCGGGGAGCTGTTTTTT	CASSYSTTSNTGELFF
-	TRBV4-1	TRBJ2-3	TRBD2	TGCGCCAGCAGCCTTGGACTAGCGGGCCAATGGGATACGCAGTATTTT	CASSLGLAGQWDTQYF
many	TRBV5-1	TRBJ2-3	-	TGCGCCAGCAGCCGAGGGGGAGGTGATAACACAGATACGCAGTATTTT	CASSRGGGDNTDTQYF
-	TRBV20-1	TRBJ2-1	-	TGCAGTGCTAGAGATCCCCGGGAGCAGTTCTTC	CSARDPREQFF
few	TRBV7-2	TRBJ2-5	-	TGTGCCAGCAGCTTGGCGTTAGAAGAGACCCAGTACTTC	CASSLALEETQYF
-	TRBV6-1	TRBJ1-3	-	TGTGCCAGCAATCCTACAGGGAGCTCTGGAAACACCATATATTTT	CASNPTGSSGNTIYF
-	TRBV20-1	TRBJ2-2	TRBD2	TGCAGTGCTCATTCAGCCTCGACTAGCGGGAGGGCCGCCGGGGAGCTGTTTTTT	CSAHSASTSGRAAGELFF
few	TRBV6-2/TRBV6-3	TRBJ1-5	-	TGTGCCAGCAGTTACCTACCAGGGATATGGCCCCAGCATTTT	CASSYLPGIWPQHF
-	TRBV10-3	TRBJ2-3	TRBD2	TGTGCCATCAGCATAGCGGGGTCTAGCACAGATACGCAGTATTTT	CAISIAGSSTDTQYF
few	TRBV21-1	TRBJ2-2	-	TGTGCCAGCAGCAAGGGACTAGCGGATTTCCCAGGGACCGGGGAGCTGTTTTTT	CASSKGLADFPGTGELFF
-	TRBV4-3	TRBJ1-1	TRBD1	TGCGCCAGCAGCCAAGCAACTGCAGGGGGTGGGAACACTGAAGCTTTCTTT	CASSQATAGGGNTEAFF
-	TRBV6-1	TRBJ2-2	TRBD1	TGTGCCAGCAGCGGGGGGGACAGGGGTCCCGGGGAGCTGTTTTTT	CASSGGDRGPGELFF
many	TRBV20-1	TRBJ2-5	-	TGCAGTGCTATCCAGCGGGAGACCCAGTACTTC	CSAIQRETQYF
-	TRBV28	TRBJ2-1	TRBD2	TGTGCCAGCAGTCCAATTGACACCGGACTAGCGGGGGGCCCAAGGGAGCAGTTCTTC	CASSPIDTGLAGGPREQFF
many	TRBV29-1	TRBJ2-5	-	TGCAGCGTTGAGTCCGAGACCCAGTACTTC	CSVESETQYF
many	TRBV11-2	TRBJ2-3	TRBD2	TGTGCCAGCAGCTCCGAGTTCGGGACTAGCGGCTTATATAGCACAGATACGCAGTATTTT	CASSSEFGTSGLYSTDTQYF
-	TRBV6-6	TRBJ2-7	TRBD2	TGTGCCAGCAGTTACGGGAGGGCGCGCGAGCAGTACTTC	CASSYGRAREQYF
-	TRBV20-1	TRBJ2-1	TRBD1	TGCAGTGCTGGACCGGGACAGGGATACAATGAGCAGTTCTTC	CSAGPGQGYNEQFF
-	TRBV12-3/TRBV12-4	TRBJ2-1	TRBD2	TGTGCCAGCAGTTTTGGGAGGGGAGGGGTGGGGAATGAGCAGTTCTTC	CASSFGRGGVGNEQFF
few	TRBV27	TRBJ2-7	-	TGTGCCAGCAGAAGTTCCTCTAGGGGGGGCTCCTACGAGCAGTACTTC	CASRSSSRGGSYEQYF
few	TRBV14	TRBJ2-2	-	TGTGCCAGCAGCCAACATTTTGGGGGGCTGAACACCGGGGAGCTGTTTTTT	CASSQHFGGLNTGELFF
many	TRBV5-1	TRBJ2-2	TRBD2	TGCGCCAGCCATAGCGGGACGAACACCGGGGAGCTGTTTTTT	CASHSGTNTGELFF
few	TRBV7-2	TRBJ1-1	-	TGTGCCAGCAGCTTAGGCCCTACTCTTGGGGGCACTGAAGCTTTCTTT	CASSLGPTLGGTEAFF
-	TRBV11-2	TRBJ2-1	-	TGTGCCAGCAGCTTAGCCTCCCCAAGTTACAATGAGCAGTTCTTC	CASSLASPSYNEQFF
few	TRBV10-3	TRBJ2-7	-	TGTGCCATCACCCTCACCCTAGGATACGAGCAGTACTTC	CAITLTLGYEQYF
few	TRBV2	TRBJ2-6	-	TGTGCCAGCAGTCCCCGCGGTATGGGGGCCAACGTCCTGACTTTC	CASSPRGMGANVLTF
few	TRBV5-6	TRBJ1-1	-	TGTGCCAGCAGCTTGATCCGGGGTGGGACTGAAGCTTTCTTT	CASSLIRGGTEAFF
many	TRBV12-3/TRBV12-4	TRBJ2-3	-	TGTGCCAGCAAACGTAGGTCAGATACGCAGTATTTT	CASKRRSDTQYF
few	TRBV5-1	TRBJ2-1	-	TGCGCCAGCACCGATACAGGGAGCTCCTACAATGAGCAGTTCTTC	CASTDTGSSYNEQFF
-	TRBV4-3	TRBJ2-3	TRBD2	TGCGCCAGCACCCAATGGACTAGCGGGGGGCCAGGCACAGATACGCAGTATTTT	CASTQWTSGGPGTDTQYF
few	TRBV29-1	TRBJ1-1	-	TGCAGCGTTGAAAGGTCCAGACAAGACGGCTTCTTT	CSVERSRQDGFF
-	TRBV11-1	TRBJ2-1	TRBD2	TGTGCCAGCAGCTGGCCTCCGCAGCTTCTAGCGGGGGGGCCTGGTGAGCAGTTCTTC	CASSWPPQLLAGGPGEQFF
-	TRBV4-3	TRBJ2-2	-	TGCGCCAGCAGCCAAGACTCGGGGACCGGGGAGCTGTTTTTT	CASSQDSGTGELFF
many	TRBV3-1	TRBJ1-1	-	TGTGCCAGCAGCCAGCTCGGGGGGAACACTGAAGCTTTCTTT	CASSQLGGNTEAFF